A selection of T cell receptor beta chains follows, all from one sample in a study of cytomegalovirus exposure and HLA in healthy donors. Sequencing was performed with immunoSEQ multiplex PCR; in TCRdb, only in-frame clones are kept and a portion is missing. This table has 120,000 or so clones, around three quarters appearing once. Sequencing was done on a sample of PBMCs. The receptors here all came from a man over 45 in good health and CMV-seropositive. The CDR3 runs from the conserved cysteine through the conserved F or W. D genes are given only for firm matches. Clone size is stated in some rows and not others, as once, few, many or a class when expanded.

size | J | D | V | CDR3 | DNA
once | TRBJ2-2 | . | TRBV2 | CASNFRERGTGELFF | TGTGCCAGCAATTTCAGGGAAAGAGGCACCGGGGAGCTGTTTTTT
. | TRBJ2-2 | . | TRBV25-1 | CASNEHTGELFF | TGTGCCAGCAACGAGCACACCGGGGAGCTGTTTTTT
. | TRBJ2-3 | . | TRBV28 | CASSSGGSADTQYF | TGTGCCAGCAGCTCCGGAGGCAGTGCAGATACGCAGTATTTT
. | TRBJ2-7 | . | TRBV9 | CASSVGFSSYEQYF | TGTGCCAGCAGCGTAGGTTTCAGCTCCTACGAGCAGTACTTC
few | TRBJ1-3 | TRBD1 | TRBV7-2 | CASSPPGQSVSGNTIYF | TGTGCCAGCAGCCCCCCGGGACAGTCTGTCTCTGGAAACACCATATATTTT
. | TRBJ2-1 | TRBD1 | TRBV6-1 | CASSTAGQGYNEQFF | TGTGCCAGCAGTACCGCGGGACAGGGGTACAATGAGCAGTTCTTC
. | TRBJ1-1 | . | TRBV6-1 | CASSEEGGAVTEAFF | TGTGCCAGCAGTGAAGAGGGAGGGGCCGTCACTGAAGCTTTCTTT
. | TRBJ1-2 | . | TRBV6-1 | CASSEPGNYGYTF | TGTGCCAGCAGTGAACCCGGGAACTATGGCTACACCTTC
few | TRBJ2-4 | TRBD2 | TRBV7-8 | CASSFLAGGAKNIQYF | TGTGCCAGCAGCTTTTTAGCGGGAGGGGCCAAAAACATTCAGTACTTC
. | TRBJ1-2 | . | TRBV27 | CASANSFGVGGYGYTF | TGTGCCAGCGCCAACTCATTCGGAGTGGGGGGGTATGGCTACACCTTC
. | TRBJ1-5 | . | TRBV19 | CASSGGRRVGRLNQPQHF | TGTGCCAGTAGTGGGGGTCGAAGGGTCGGGAGATTGAATCAGCCCCAGCATTTT
. | TRBJ1-5 | . | TRBV27 | CASSLQAGRQGNQPQHF | TGTGCCAGCAGTTTACAGGCAGGGCGACAGGGCAATCAGCCCCAGCATTTT
. | TRBJ2-1 | TRBD2 | TRBV7-2 | CATQLAGSYNEQFF | TGTGCCACCCAGCTAGCGGGCTCCTACAATGAGCAGTTCTTC
few | TRBJ2-7 | . | TRBV30 | CAWDRPQAYEQYF | TGTGCCTGGGACAGGCCCCAGGCCTACGAGCAGTACTTC
. | TRBJ2-1 | . | TRBV7-9 | CASSPSTFYNEQFF | TGTGCCAGCAGCCCGTCGACTTTCTACAATGAGCAGTTCTTC
few | TRBJ2-5 | . | TRBV29-1 | CSVRDSLETQYF | TGCAGCGTTCGGGACTCCCTAGAGACCCAGTACTTC
. | TRBJ1-2 | TRBD1 | TRBV6-1 | CASRSTGGPYGYTF | TGTGCCAGCAGATCGACAGGGGGCCCCTATGGCTACACCTTC
. | TRBJ1-5 | TRBD1 | TRBV5-1 | CASSFNPGQGNNQPQHF | TGCGCCAGCAGCTTCAATCCGGGACAGGGTAACAATCAGCCCCAGCATTTT